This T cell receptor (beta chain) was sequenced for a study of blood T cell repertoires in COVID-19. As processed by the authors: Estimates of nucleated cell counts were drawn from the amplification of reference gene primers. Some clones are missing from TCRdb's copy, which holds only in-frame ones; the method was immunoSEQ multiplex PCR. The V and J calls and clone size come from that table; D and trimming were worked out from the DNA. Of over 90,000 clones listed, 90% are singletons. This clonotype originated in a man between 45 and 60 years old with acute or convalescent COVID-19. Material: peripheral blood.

DNA of the CDR3: TGTGCCAGCAGCTCAGGGGACAGGGATACGCAGTATTTT. Translated, it gives CASSSGDRDTQYF. The chain recombines TRBV27 with TRBJ2-3; 8 bases fit TRBD1. With 6 bases clipped from V and 6 bases from J, the junction kept 5 bases outside the gene matches. The CDR3 runs 13 residues. Germline values: CDR1 MNHEY, CDR2 SMNVEV (reference sequence).